This T cell receptor beta chain emerged from a study of T-cell memory formation after mild COVID-19 (dated by TCRdb to about 2021). For the wider study: Most TCR sequence clusters were specific to one of the two donors. In a couple of donors, T-cell clones that expanded and contracted after mild COVID-19 were followed by sequencing TCRalpha and TCRbeta repertoires longitudinally. Two young, previously healthy adult volunteers, one female and one male, were included in the cohort. Overall study outcomes, separate from this receptor: Clones contracting from day 15 to 85 had balanced CD4/CD8 phenotypes, while a second wave expanding from day 15 to 37 was biased towards CD4+. Whether the second-wave clones peaking on day 37 were SARS-CoV-2 specific was not confirmed. Contracting CD4+ clones appeared mostly in the CM and EM memory subsets, whereas CD8+ clones were enriched in EMRA. The detection of some responding clones in pre-infection memory suggests that pre-existing cross-reactive memory T cells joined the SARS-CoV-2 response. The study covered only a couple of mild cases, and larger cohorts including severe cases with pre-infection samples were considered necessary.

PBMCs were isolated by Ficoll-Paque density gradient centrifugation. With respect to this clonotype: Its specific antigen is unknown. Per-base qualities were not stored, and no clone one base away is much larger.

Sequencing instrument: Illumina NovaSeq 6000. cDNA libraries for TCRalpha and TCRbeta were prepared by 5'RACE using constant-segment primers, with sample barcodes and unique molecular identifiers added. RNA was extracted from every sample with Trizol reagent. The libraries were amplified in two PCR steps, and the second step added a second sample barcode and Illumina TruSeq adapters. Libraries were sequenced on an Illumina NovaSeq with 2 x 150 bp paired-end reads. The original pipeline was this. The reads were demultiplexed and collapsed into UMI-guided consensus sequences using migec v1.2.7. With mixcr v2.1.11, UMI consensuses were aligned to TRA and TRB V and J templates and assembled into clonotypes. A clonotype was counted as expanded or contracted only when both edgeR and NoisET called the clonotype significant, with the noise models trained on biological replicates. edgeR calls used a false discovery rate-adjusted p below 0.01 and a log2 fold-change threshold of 1. As an exploratory analysis of dynamics, max-normalized trajectories of the 1000 most abundant clonotypes were examined with PCA combined with hierarchical clustering. Each responding clone was given a CD4 or CD8 phenotype based on the CD4+ and CD8+ repertoires, which had been sequenced separately. TCRdb redid the processing of the public reads, applying fastp at Q25 and MiXCR, and retained in-frame beta chains. Every CDR3 protein is listed once, alongside the most common genes and DNA of its rows. What appears here as the V and J calls and clone size reflects TCRdb's work, not the paper's. Counted in this sample were 350,000 or so distinct CDR3 sequences; roughly 21% of them appeared once. The top ten clones comprise around 12% of the sample.

V is cut by 1 base and J by 1 base, and the space between the germline ends is 7 bases. The CDR3 covers 14 residues, taking in both the cysteine and the phenylalanine. This entry keeps only the CDR3 DNA: 42 bases, framed from base 1. The germline V gene yields SGHVS for CDR1 and FNYEAQ for CDR2. Sequencing was carried out using PBMCs or a T cell subset sorted from them (not recorded which). The origin of this receptor is an adult woman who had mild COVID-19 (a few samples of this study predate the infection). The sample titles of this study are shuffled in the database, so cell type and time point are left out; the donor was told from shared clones. The chain joins TRBV7-6 to TRBJ1-1; the D gene assignment is ambiguous. The bases read TGTGCCAGCAGCTTAGATAGGGAGAACACTGAAGCTTTCTTT. It specifies CASSLDRENTEAFF.